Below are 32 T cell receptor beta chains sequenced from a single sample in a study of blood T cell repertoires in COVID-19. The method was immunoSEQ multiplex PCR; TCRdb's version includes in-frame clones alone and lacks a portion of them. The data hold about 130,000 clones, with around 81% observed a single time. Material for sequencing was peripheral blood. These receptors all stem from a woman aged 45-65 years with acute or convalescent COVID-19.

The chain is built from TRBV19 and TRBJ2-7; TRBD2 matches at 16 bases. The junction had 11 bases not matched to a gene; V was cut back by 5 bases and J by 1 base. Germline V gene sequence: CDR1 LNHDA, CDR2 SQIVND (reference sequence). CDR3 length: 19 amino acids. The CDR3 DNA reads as TGTGCCAGTAGTCCCCCACTTGGGACTAGCGGGAGGGGGTCCTACGAGCAGTACTTC. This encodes CASSPPLGTSGRGSYEQYF.

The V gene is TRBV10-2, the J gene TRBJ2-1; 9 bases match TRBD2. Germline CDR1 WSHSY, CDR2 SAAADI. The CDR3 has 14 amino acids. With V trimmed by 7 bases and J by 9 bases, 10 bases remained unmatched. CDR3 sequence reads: CASIPAVAGVEQFF. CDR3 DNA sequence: TGCGCCAGCATTCCCGCGGTAGCGGGAGTTGAGCAGTTCTTC.

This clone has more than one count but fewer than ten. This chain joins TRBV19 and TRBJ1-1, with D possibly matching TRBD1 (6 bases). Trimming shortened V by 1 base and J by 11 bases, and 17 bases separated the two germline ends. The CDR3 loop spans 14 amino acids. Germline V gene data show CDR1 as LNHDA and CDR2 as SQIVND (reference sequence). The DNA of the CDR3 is TGTGCCAGTAGTATAGCTAGACAGGCCAACAGGGCTTTCTTT. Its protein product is CASSIARQANRAFF.

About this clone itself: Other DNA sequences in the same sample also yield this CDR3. DNA for the CDR3: TGCAGTGCTCCGAGAGCAGATACGCAGTATTTT. Translating it yields CSAPRADTQYF. The V call is TRBV20-1, the J call TRBJ2-3; unclear D gene. Germline V CDR1 and CDR2: DFQATT, SNEGSKA (reference sequence). The CDR3 has 11 amino acids. V was pared by 5 bases and J by 4 bases, with 7 bases between.

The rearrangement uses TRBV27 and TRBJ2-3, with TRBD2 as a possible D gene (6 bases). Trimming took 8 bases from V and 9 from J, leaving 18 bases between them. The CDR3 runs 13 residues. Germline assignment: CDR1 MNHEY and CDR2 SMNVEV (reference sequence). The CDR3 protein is CASGRTRRGTQYF. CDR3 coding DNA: TGTGCCAGCGGGAGGACAAGACGTGGGACGCAGTATTTT.

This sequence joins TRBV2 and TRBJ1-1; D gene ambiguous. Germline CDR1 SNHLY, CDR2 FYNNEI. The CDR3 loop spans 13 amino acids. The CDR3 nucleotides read TGTCCAACAAGCACAGACCTGAACACTGAAGCTTTCTTT. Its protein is CPTSTDLNTEAFF. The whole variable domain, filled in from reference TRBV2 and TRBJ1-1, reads EPEVTQTPSHQVTQMGQEVILRCVPISNHLYFYWYRQILGQKVEFLVSFYNNEISEKSEIFDDQFSVERPDGSNFTLKIRSTKLEDSAMYFCPTSTDLNTEAFFGQGTRLTVV.

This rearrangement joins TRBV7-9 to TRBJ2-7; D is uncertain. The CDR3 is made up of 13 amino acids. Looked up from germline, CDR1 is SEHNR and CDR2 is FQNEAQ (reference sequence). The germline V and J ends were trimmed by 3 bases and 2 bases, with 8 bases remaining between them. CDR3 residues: CASSFLAPYEQYF. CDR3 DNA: TGTGCCAGCAGCTTTTTAGCCCCCTACGAGCAGTACTTC. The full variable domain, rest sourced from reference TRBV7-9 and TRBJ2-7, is DTGVSQNPRHKITKRGQNVTFRCDPISEHNRLYWYRQTLGQGPEFLTYFQNEAQLEKSRLLSDRFSAERPKGSFSTLEIQRTEQGDSAMYLCASSFLAPYEQYFGPGTRLTVT.

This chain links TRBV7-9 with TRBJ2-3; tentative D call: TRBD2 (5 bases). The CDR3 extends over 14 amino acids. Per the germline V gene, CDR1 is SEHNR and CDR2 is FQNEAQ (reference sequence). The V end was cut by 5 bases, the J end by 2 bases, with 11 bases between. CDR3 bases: TGTGCCAGCAGCACCGAGCGGTCCACAGATACGCAGTATTTT. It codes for CASSTERSTDTQYF.

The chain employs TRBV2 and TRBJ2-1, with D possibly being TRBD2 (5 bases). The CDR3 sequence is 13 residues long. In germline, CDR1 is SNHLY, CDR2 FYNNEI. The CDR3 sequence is CAVGVSSYNEQFF. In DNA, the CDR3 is TGTGCTGTCGGGGTGAGCTCCTACAATGAGCAGTTCTTC.

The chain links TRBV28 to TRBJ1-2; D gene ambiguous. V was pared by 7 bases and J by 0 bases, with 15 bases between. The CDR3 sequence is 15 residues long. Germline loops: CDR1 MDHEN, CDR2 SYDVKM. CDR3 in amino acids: CASKSSGRANYGYTF. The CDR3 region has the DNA TGTGCCAGCAAGTCCAGCGGGCGAGCTAACTATGGCTACACCTTC.

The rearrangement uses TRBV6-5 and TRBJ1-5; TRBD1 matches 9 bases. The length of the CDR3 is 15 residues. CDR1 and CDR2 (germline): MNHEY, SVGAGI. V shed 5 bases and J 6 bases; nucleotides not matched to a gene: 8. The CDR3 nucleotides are TGTGCCAGCAGTCAGCGACAGGGGGGAAGTCAGCCCCAGCATTTT. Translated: CASSQRQGGSQPQHF.

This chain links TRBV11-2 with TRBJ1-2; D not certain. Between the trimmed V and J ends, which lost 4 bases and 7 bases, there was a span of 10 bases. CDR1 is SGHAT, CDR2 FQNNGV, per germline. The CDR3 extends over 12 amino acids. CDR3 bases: TGTGCCAGCAGCTGGGAGGGAAGTGGCTACACCTTC. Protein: CASSWEGSGYTF. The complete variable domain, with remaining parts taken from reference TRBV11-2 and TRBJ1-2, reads EAGVAQSPRYKIIEKRQSVAFWCNPISGHATLYWYQQILGQGPKLLIQFQNNGVVDDSQLPKDRFSAERLKGVDSTLKIQPAKLEDSAVYLCASSWEGSGYTFGSGTRLTVV.

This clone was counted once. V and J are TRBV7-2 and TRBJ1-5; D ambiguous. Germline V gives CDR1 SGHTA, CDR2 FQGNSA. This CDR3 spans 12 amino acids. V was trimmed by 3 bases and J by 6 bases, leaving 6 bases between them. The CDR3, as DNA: TGTGCCAGCAGCTTTTCCGGTCAGCCCCAGCATTTT. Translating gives CASSFSGQPQHF. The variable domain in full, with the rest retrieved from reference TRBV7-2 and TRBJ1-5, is GAGVSQSPSNKVTEKGKDVELRCDPISGHTALYWYRQSLGQGLEFLIYFQGNSAPDKSGLPSDRFSAERTGGSVSTLTIQRTQQEDSAVYLCASSFSGQPQHFGDGTRLSIL.

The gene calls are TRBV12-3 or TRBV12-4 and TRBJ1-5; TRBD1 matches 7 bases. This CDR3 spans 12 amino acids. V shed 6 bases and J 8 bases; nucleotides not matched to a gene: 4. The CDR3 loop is CASSPGGEPQHF. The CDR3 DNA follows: TGTGCCAGCAGCCCAGGGGGAGAGCCCCAGCATTTT.

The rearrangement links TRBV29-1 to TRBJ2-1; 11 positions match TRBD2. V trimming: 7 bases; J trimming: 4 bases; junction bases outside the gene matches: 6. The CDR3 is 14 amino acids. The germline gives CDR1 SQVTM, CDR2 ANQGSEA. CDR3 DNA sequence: TGCAGCGGATCGACTAGCGGGGTGTACAATGAGCAGTTCTTC. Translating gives CSGSTSGVYNEQFF.

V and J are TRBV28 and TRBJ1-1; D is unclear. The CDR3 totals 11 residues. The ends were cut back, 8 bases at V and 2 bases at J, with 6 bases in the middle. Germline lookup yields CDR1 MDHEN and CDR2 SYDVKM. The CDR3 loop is CASRGNTEAFF. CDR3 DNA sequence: TGTGCCAGCCGGGGAAACACTGAAGCTTTCTTT. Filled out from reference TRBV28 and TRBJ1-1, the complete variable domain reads DVKVTQSSRYLVKRTGEKVFLECVQDMDHENMFWYRQDPGLGLRLIYFSYDVKMKEKGDIPEGYSVSREKKERFSLILESASTNQTSMYLCASRGNTEAFFGQGTRLTVV.

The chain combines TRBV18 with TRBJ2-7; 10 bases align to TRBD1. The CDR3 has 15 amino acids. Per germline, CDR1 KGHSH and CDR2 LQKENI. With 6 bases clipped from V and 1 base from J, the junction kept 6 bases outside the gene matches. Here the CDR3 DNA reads TGTGCCAGCTCCCCCGACAGGGGGCCTTCCTACGAGCAGTACTTC. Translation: CASSPDRGPSYEQYF.

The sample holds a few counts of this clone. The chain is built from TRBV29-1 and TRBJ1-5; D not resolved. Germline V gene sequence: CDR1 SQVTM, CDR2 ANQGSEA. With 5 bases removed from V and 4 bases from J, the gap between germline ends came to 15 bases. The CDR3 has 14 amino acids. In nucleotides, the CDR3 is TGCAGCGTTATTGTCGCAGGCCGTAATCAGCCCCAGCATTTT. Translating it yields CSVIVAGRNQPQHF.

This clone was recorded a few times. CDR3: CASSPGQARLEKLFF. As DNA, the CDR3 is TGTGCCAGCAGCCCAGGACAGGCAAGGCTTGAAAAACTGTTTTTT. The rearrangement links TRBV5-4 to TRBJ1-4, with TRBD1 identical over 7 bases. Germline trimming cut 4 bases from V and 7 bases from J; bases unmatched to any gene: 10. The CDR3 runs to 15 residues. Germline V gene sequence: CDR1 SGHNT, CDR2 YYREEE (reference sequence).

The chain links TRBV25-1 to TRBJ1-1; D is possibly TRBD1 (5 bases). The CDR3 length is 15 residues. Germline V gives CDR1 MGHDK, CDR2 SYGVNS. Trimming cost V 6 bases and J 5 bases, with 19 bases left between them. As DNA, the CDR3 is TGTGCCAGCAGCCCCTTCACGCCAGGGTCGACTGAAGCTTTCTTT. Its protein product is CASSPFTPGSTEAFF.

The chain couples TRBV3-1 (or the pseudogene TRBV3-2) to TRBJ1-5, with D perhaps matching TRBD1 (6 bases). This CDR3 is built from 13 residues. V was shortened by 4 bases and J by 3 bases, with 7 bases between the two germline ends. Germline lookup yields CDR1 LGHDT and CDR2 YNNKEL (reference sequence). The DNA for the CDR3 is TGTGCCAGCAGCCGGGACACCAATCAGCCCCAGCATTTT. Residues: CASSRDTNQPQHF.

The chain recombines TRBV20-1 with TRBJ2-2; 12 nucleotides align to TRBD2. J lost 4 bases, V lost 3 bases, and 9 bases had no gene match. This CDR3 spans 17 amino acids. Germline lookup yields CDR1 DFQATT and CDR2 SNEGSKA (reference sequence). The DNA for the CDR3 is TGCAGTGCTAGTGTGCTAGCGGGGGGGCAGGGCACCGGGGAGCTGTTTTTT. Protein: CSASVLAGGQGTGELFF.

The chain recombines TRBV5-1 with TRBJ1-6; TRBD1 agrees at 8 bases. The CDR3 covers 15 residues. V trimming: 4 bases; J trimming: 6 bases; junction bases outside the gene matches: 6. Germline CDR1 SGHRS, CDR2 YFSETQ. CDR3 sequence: CASSRGDRGNSPLHF. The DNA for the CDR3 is TGCGCCAGCAGCCGAGGTGACAGGGGTAATTCACCCCTCCACTTT.

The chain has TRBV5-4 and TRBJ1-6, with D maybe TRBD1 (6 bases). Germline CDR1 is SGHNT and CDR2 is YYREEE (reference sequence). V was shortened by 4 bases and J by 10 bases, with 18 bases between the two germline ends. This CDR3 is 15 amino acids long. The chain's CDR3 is CASSPSGGQASPLHF. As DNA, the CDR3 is TGTGCCAGCAGCCCCTCCGGGGGGCAGGCATCACCCCTCCACTTT. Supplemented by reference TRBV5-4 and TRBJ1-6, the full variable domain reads ETGVTQSPTHLIKTRGQQVTLRCSSQSGHNTVSWYQQALGQGPQFIFQYYREEENGRGNFPPRFSGLQFPNYSSELNVNALELDDSALYLCASSPSGGQASPLHFGNGTRLTVT.

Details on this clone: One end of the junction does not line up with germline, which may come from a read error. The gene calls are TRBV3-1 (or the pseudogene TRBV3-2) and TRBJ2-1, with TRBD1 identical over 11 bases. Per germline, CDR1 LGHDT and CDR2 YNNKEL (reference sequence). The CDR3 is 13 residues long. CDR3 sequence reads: CASSQVGQGVGVF. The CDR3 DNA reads TGTGCCAGCAGCCAAGTGGGACAGGGGGTTGGTGTCTTC.

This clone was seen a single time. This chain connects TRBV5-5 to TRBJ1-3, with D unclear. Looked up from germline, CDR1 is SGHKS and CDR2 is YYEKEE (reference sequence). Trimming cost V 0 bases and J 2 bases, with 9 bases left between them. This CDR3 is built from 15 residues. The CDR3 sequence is CASSLDNNPGNTIYF. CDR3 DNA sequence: TGTGCCAGCAGCTTGGATAACAACCCTGGAAACACCATATATTTT.

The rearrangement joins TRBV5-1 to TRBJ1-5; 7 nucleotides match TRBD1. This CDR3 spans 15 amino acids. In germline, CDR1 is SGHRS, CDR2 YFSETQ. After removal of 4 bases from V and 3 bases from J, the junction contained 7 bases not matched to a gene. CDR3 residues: CASSHLDRHNQPQHF. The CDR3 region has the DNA TGCGCCAGCAGCCACCTGGACAGGCACAATCAGCCCCAGCATTTT.

This chain's CDR3 is CASSVISNQPQHF. DNA for the CDR3: TGTGCCAGCAGTGTCATTAGCAATCAGCCCCAGCATTTT. This chain links TRBV2 with TRBJ1-5, with D hard to call. This CDR3 spans 13 amino acids. V was clipped by 4 bases and J by 0 bases, with 4 bases between them. Germline-derived CDR1 and CDR2 are SNHLY and FYNNEI.

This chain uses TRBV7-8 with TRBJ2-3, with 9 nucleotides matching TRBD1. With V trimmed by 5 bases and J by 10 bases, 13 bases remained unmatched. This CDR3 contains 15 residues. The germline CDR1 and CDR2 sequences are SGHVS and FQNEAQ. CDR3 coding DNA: TGTGCCAGCAGCCCAGGGGGACAGGGACGATCGCCGCAGTATTTT. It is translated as CASSPGGQGRSPQYF.

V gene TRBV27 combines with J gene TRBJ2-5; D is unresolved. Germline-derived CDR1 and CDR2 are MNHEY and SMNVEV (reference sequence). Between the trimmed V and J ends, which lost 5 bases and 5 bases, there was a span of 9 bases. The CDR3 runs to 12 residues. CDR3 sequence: CASSGSKETQYF. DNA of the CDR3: TGTGCCAGCAGTGGTAGTAAGGAGACCCAGTACTTC.

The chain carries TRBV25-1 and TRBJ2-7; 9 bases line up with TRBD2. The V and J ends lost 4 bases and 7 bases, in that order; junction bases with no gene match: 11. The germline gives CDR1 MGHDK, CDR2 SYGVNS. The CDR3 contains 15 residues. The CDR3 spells CASSGSGTSLWEQYF. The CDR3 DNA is TGTGCCAGCAGTGGGTCCGGGACTAGCCTTTGGGAGCAGTACTTC.

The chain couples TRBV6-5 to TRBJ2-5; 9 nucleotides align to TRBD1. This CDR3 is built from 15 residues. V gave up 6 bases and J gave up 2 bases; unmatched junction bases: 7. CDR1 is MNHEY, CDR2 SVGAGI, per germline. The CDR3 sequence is CASRRTGVGQETQYF. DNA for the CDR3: TGTGCCAGCAGAAGGACAGGGGTGGGTCAAGAGACCCAGTACTTC.